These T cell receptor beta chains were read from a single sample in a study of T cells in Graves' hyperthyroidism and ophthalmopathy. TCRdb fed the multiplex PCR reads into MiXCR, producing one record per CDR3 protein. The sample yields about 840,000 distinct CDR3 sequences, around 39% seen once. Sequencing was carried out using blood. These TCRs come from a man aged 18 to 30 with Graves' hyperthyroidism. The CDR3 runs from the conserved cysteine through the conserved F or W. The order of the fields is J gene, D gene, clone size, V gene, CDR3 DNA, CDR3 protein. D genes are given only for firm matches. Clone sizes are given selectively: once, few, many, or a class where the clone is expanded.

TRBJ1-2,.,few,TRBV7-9,TGTGCCAGCAGCCGAGATCAGGTCCTCTATGGCTACACCTTC,CASSRDQVLYGYTF
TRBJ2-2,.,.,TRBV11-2,TGTACCAGCAACGTGGGGGCCGGGGAGCTGTTTTTT,CTSNVGAGELFF
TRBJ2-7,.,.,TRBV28,TGTGCCAGCAGTCGTTTAACGGACAGCCCTGGCGAGCAGTACTTC,CASSRLTDSPGEQYF
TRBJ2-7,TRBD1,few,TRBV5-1,TGCGCCAGCAGCTTGGCCAAGGACAGGGTTGGCGACGAGCAGTACTTC,CASSLAKDRVGDEQYF
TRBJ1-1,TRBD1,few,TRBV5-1,TGCGCCAGCAGCTTAGGCAGGGGGGTGACTGAAGCTTTCTTT,CASSLGRGVTEAFF
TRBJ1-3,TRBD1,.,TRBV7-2,TGTGCCAGCAGTGCCCCGACAGGGCAGGGAAACACCATATATTTT,CASSAPTGQGNTIYF
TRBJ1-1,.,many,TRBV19,TGTGCCAGTACGGATGTTGCAGGGCGAAGGGCTTTCTTT,CASTDVAGRRAFF
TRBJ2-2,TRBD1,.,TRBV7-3,TGTGCCAGCAGGGTTAAGGGACAGCCGAACACCGGGGAGCTGTTTTTT,CASRVKGQPNTGELFF
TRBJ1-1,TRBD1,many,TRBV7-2,TGTGCCAGCAGCTTAGCGCAGGGGGTCTTCTTT,CASSLAQGVFF
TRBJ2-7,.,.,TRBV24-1,TGTGCCAGAGGACCGGGTAGCTCCTACGAGCAGTACTTC,CARGPGSSYEQYF
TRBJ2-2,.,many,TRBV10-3,TGTGCCATCAGTGAGTCCTCGGTCTCTCGGGACACCGGGGAGCTGTTTTTT,CAISESSVSRDTGELFF
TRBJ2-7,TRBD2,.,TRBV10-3,TGTGCCATCGGGAGCGGGGGAATTAGCTACGAGCAGTACTTC,CAIGSGGISYEQYF
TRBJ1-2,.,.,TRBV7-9,TGTGCCAGCAGCTTAGGGGGAGCAGGGCGCTATGGCTACACCTTC,CASSLGGAGRYGYTF
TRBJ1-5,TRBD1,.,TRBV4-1,TGCGCCAGCAGAATAGAGGTTCAGGGGGGTCAGCCCCAGCATTTT,CASRIEVQGGQPQHF
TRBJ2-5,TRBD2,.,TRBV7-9,TGTGCCAGCAGCGTAGGGACTAGCGGAGAGACCCAGTACTTC,CASSVGTSGETQYF
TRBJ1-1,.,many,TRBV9,TGTGCCAGCAGCGCGGAGGGCGCTTGGACTGAAGCTTTCTTT,CASSAEGAWTEAFF
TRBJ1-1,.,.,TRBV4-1,TGCGCCAGCCTCCCGGATCAGGGTAACACTGAAGCTTTCTTT,CASLPDQGNTEAFF
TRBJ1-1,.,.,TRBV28,TGTGCCAGCAGCTTGCTAGGAGACATGAACACTGAAGCTTTCTTT,CASSLLGDMNTEAFF
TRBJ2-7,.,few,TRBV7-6,TGTGCCAGCAGCTTAGGTTTCTCGGGCTCCTACGAGCAGTACTTC,CASSLGFSGSYEQYF
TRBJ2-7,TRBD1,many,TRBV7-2,TGTGCCAGCAGCCTGGACAGGGGTGGCTACGAGCAGTACTTC,CASSLDRGGYEQYF
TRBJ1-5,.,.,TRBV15,TGTGCCACCAGCAGAGTGGGGAGAGAGGGCATCTACGAGCATTTT,CATSRVGREGIYEHF
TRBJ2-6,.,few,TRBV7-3,TGTGCCAGCAGCTTAAGGGGGGCAGGGTCCCTCTTCTCTGGGGCCAACGTCCTGACTTTC,CASSLRGAGSLFSGANVLTF
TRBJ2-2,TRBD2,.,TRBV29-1,TGCAGCGTGGGGGACGGAGCGGGAGGGGAGCTGTTTTTT,CSVGDGAGGELFF
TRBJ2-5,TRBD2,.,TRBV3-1,TGTGCCAGCAGTCGGACTAGCGGACCTAGGGAGACCCAGTACTTC,CASSRTSGPRETQYF
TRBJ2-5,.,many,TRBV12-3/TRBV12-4,TGTGCCAGCAGTTTAGGGGACGGTGAGACCCAGTACTTC,CASSLGDGETQYF
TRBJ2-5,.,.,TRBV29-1,TGCAGCGTTGAGGGGGAGACCCGGTACTTC,CSVEGETRYF
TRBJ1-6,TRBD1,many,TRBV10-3,TGTGCCATCAGTGAGTCGACTCGGTTACAGGGGTATAATTCACCCCTCCACTTT,CAISESTRLQGYNSPLHF
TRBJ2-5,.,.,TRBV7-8,TGTGCCAGCAGCCAAAGAGACGGACGAGAGACCCAGTACTTC,CASSQRDGRETQYF
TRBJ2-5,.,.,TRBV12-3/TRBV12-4,TGTGCCAGCGGGGACGATTACGAAGAGACCCAGTACTTC,CASGDDYEETQYF
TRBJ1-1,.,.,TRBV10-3,TGTGCCATCAGTGAGTCGGGTCGGAATGAAGCTTTCTTT,CAISESGRNEAFF
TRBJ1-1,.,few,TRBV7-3,TGTGCCAGCAGCTTAACGGGGCAAACTGAAGCTTTCTTT,CASSLTGQTEAFF
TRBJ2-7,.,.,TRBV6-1,TGTGCCAGCAGTGTCCGGGGCGGCCCATCTTCCGAGCAGTACTTC,CASSVRGGPSSEQYF
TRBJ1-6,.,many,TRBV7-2,TGTGCCAGCAGCTTAATGAAATCACCCCTCCACTTT,CASSLMKSPLHF
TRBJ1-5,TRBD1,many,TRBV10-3,TGTGCCATCAGCGCGGGGACAGGAACCAATCAACCCCAGCATTTT,CAISAGTGTNQPQHF
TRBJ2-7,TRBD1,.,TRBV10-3,TGTGCCACCGGGACAGGGGATAGGAACGAGCAGTACTTC,CATGTGDRNEQYF